This note documents a single T cell receptor (beta chain) sequence. CDR3 length: 14 amino acids. Germline CDR1 and CDR2: SGHTS and YDEGEE. V was pared by 0 bases and J by 8 bases, with 7 bases of the junction left unmatched. The record originates from a study of shared clonotypes between healthy human individuals. This was a deep-level run. Unsorted PBMC DNA went through sequencing on ten immunoSEQ deep assay plates. Profiling relied on immunoSEQ multiplex PCR, and the TCRdb table lists in-frame clones only, not all of them. Altogether some 530,000 clones are present, over 70% being singletons, with the ten largest covering roughly 13%.

The rearrangement joins TRBV5-8 to TRBJ1-2; 7 nucleotides match TRBD1. The specimen sequenced was PBMCs. The receptor's source is a woman between 40 and 55 years old in good health. Some clones in this sample may be carry-over from other donors' samples. CDR3 coding DNA: TGTGCCAGCAGCTTGGGCACAGGGGTGGAGGGCTACACCTTC. This encodes CASSLGTGVEGYTF.